The 17 T cell receptor beta chains given below trace back to one sample, sequenced in a study of cytomegalovirus exposure and HLA in healthy donors. PCR employed 60 Vbeta and 13 Jbeta primers. Profiling relied on immunoSEQ multiplex PCR, and the TCRdb table lists in-frame clones only, not all of them. The sample carries 100,000 to 150,000 clones, roughly 69% recorded once. Sequencing was performed on PBMCs. The receptors stem from a human donor in good health.

The chain employs TRBV7-9 and TRBJ1-2, with 10 positions matching TRBD1. The CDR3 contains 16 residues. The trim removed 3 bases at V and 4 bases at J, leaving 8 bases unmatched. Germline values: CDR1 SEHNR, CDR2 FQNEAQ (reference sequence). CDR3 in DNA: TGTGCCAGCAGCTTGGGTGTCGGGACAGGGGCCTATGGCTACACCTTC. This sequence encodes CASSLGVGTGAYGYTF.

The V and J genes are TRBV6-5 and TRBJ2-7; D perhaps matches TRBD2 (5 bases). V lost 0 bases, J lost 4 bases, and 13 bases lay in between. The length of the CDR3 is 15 residues. Germline CDR1 MNHEY, CDR2 SVGAGI. The CDR3 reads CASSYSRGLLYEQYF. The CDR3 DNA is TGTGCCAGCAGTTACTCGAGAGGGCTACTTTACGAGCAGTACTTC.

On this clone itself: Within the sample, other DNA sequences also encode this same CDR3. This rearrangement joins TRBV29-1 to TRBJ2-7, with D perhaps matching TRBD1 (7 bases). Trimming removed 6 bases at V and 3 bases at J, with 15 bases between. The CDR3 consists of 13 residues. CDR1 and CDR2 (germline): SQVTM, ANQGSEA. CDR3 nucleotides: TGCAGCGTCGCCCGACAGGGAGGCTACGAGCAGTACTTC. It is translated as CSVARQGGYEQYF.

The chain employs TRBV28 and TRBJ1-5; D perhaps matches TRBD1 (6 bases). The length of the CDR3 is 14 residues. V was pared by 7 bases and J by 4 bases, with 14 bases between. The germline CDR1 and CDR2 sequences are MDHEN and SYDVKM. CDR3 nucleotides: TGTGCCAGCAAAGGGAACGGACAGAATCAGCCCCAGCATTTT. It specifies CASKGNGQNQPQHF.

This chain links TRBV7-2 with TRBJ1-2, with D unresolved. V gave up 0 bases and J gave up 4 bases, with 12 bases separating them. The germline CDR1 and CDR2 sequences are SGHTA and FQGNSA. The CDR3 is made up of 15 amino acids. The CDR3 loop is CASSLAWGEAYGYTF. Written as DNA, the CDR3 is TGTGCCAGCAGCTTAGCGTGGGGAGAGGCCTATGGCTACACCTTC. The whole variable domain, remainder taken from reference TRBV7-2 and TRBJ1-2, is GAGVSQSPSNKVTEKGKDVELRCDPISGHTALYWYRQSLGQGLEFLIYFQGNSAPDKSGLPSDRFSAERTGGSVSTLTIQRTQQEDSAVYLCASSLAWGEAYGYTFGSGTRLTVV.

The V gene is TRBV4-3, the J gene TRBJ2-1, with D possibly matching TRBD2 (6 bases). This CDR3 has 13 residues. The germline CDR1 and CDR2 sequences are LGHNA and YSLEER. V was trimmed by 3 bases and J by 13 bases, leaving 16 bases between them. CDR3 DNA sequence: TGCGCCAGCAGCCAGGGACTCAATGCTCTCCAGTTCTTC. It codes for CASSQGLNALQFF.

Here the CDR3 reads CASSPRTSGGQETQYF. The DNA for the CDR3 is TGTGCCAGTAGCCCTAGGACTAGCGGGGGACAAGAGACCCAGTACTTC. This sequence joins TRBV19 and TRBJ2-5; 13 bases fit TRBD2. Germline values: CDR1 LNHDA, CDR2 SQIVND (reference sequence). CDR3 length: 16 residues. With 6 bases clipped from V and 2 bases from J, the junction kept 6 bases outside the gene matches.

The rearrangement uses TRBV7-2 and TRBJ1-2; 7 bases fit TRBD1. This CDR3 has 16 residues. V gave up 5 bases and J gave up 8 bases; unmatched junction bases: 17. The germline gives CDR1 SGHTA, CDR2 FQGNSA. The CDR3 coding sequence is TGTGCCAGCAGCCCATGGAGTACGGGACAGCCACCGGGCTACACCTTC. As protein: CASSPWSTGQPPGYTF.

The chain has TRBV7-9 and TRBJ2-7; 7 positions match TRBD1. The length of the CDR3 is 17 residues. CDR1 and CDR2 from the germline V gene are SEHNR and FQNEAQ (reference sequence). V shed 1 base and J 9 bases; nucleotides not matched to a gene: 18. The CDR3 DNA sequence: TGTGCCAGCAGCTTAGTTAATCCGGGACAGATCCTTTTAGGGCAGTACTTC. Encoded protein: CASSLVNPGQILLGQYF.

V is TRBV7-6 and J is TRBJ2-6; D gene uncertain. In germline, CDR1 is SGHVS, CDR2 FNYEAQ. Between the trimmed V and J ends, which lost 0 bases and 1 base, there was a span of 7 bases. This CDR3 has 16 residues. The CDR3 DNA reads TGTGCCAGCAGCTTAGCCCTACCGTCTGGGGCCAACGTCCTGACTTTC. It encodes CASSLALPSGANVLTF. Drawing the rest from reference TRBV7-6 and TRBJ2-6, the complete variable domain is GAGVSQSPRYKVTKRGQDVALRCDPISGHVSLYWYRQALGQGPEFLTYFNYEAQQDKSGLPNDRFSAERPEGSISTLTIQRTEQRDSAMYRCASSLALPSGANVLTFGAGSRLTVL.

Written as DNA, the CDR3 is TGTGCCAGCTCAACAATCACAACCTCCGGGACAGGGGTTGGTGGAAACACCATATATTTT. It yields the protein CASSTITTSGTGVGGNTIYF. This chain uses TRBV18 with TRBJ1-3; TRBD1 matches at 10 bases. Per the germline V gene, CDR1 is KGHSH and CDR2 is LQKENI. V lost 5 bases, J lost 3 bases, and 19 bases stayed unmatched. This CDR3 contains 20 residues.

This clone has only one observation. Other DNA sequences within the sample encode an identical CDR3. The chain is built from TRBV9 and TRBJ1-2, with D perhaps TRBD1 (5 bases). The CDR3 consists of 13 residues. Germline CDR1 SGDLS, CDR2 YYNGEE. V lost 0 bases and J lost 3, with 6 bases in between. CDR3 loop: CASSVEGHYGYTF. Written as DNA, the CDR3 is TGTGCCAGCAGCGTAGAGGGGCACTATGGCTACACCTTC.

The chain uses TRBV27 and TRBJ2-7; D not certain. Germline CDR1 reads MNHEY; CDR2 reads SMNVEV (reference sequence). Trimming stripped 6 bases from V and 2 bases from J, with 11 bases between. The CDR3 is 13 residues long. CDR3 DNA: TGTGCCAGCAGCGGTGCGCTCACCTACGAGCAGTACTTC. Its translation is CASSGALTYEQYF.

This chain connects TRBV28 to TRBJ1-1; a weak D match, TRBD1 (6 bases). The germline gives CDR1 MDHEN, CDR2 SYDVKM. V was trimmed by 3 bases and J by 3 bases, leaving 11 bases between them. This CDR3 has 14 amino acids. The CDR3 protein is CASSFRQADTEAFF. In DNA, the CDR3 is TGTGCCAGCAGTTTCCGACAGGCGGACACTGAAGCTTTCTTT.

This clone was detected once. CDR3 protein: CASSVEGAWSSPLHF. DNA for the CDR3: TGTGCCAGCAGCGTAGAAGGGGCTTGGAGCTCACCCCTCCACTTT. The chain uses TRBV9 and TRBJ1-6; a possible D gene is TRBD1 (5 bases). Germline CDR1 and CDR2: SGDLS and YYNGEE. Trimming left V 0 bases short and J 10 bases short, with 14 bases between. The CDR3 runs to 15 residues.

This clone was seen only a few times. The rearrangement joins TRBV7-9 to TRBJ1-4; the D is unclear. CDR3 length equals 12 residues. CDR1 is SEHNR, CDR2 FQNEAQ, per germline (reference sequence). The CDR3 spells CASADGNEKLFF. Written as DNA, the CDR3 is TGTGCGAGCGCCGACGGGAATGAAAAACTGTTTTTT.

Only a few counts were recorded for this clone. The chain combines TRBV19 with TRBJ1-5; no clear D. Germline CDR1 LNHDA, CDR2 SQIVND (reference sequence). The CDR3 extends over 15 amino acids. V was cut by 2 bases and J by 7 bases, with 15 bases left in between. This CDR3 is CASSISPGDWQPQHF. The DNA of the CDR3 is TGTGCCAGTAGTATAAGCCCCGGGGATTGGCAGCCCCAGCATTTT.